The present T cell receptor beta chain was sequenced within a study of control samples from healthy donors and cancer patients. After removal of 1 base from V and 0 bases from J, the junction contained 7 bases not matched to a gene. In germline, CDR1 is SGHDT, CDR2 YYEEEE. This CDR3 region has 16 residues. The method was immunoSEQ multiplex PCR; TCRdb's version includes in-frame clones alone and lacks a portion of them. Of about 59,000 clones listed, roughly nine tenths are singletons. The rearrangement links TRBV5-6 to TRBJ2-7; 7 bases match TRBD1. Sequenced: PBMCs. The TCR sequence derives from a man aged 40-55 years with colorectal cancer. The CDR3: CASSLWDGTASYEQYF. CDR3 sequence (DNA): TGTGCCAGCAGCTTGTGGGACGGGACAGCCTCCTACGAGCAGTACTTC.